Listed here are 21 T cell receptor beta chains from one sample, sequenced in a study of blood T cell repertoires in COVID-19. Sequenced by immunoSEQ multiplex PCR; TCRdb stores in-frame clones only, minus some. The sample holds about 200,000 clones, approximately 85% seen once. Sequenced material: peripheral blood. The receptors were gathered from a woman of 80 years or more with acute or convalescent COVID-19.

This chain links TRBV7-8 with TRBJ2-5; D call uncertain. Germline lookup yields CDR1 SGHVS and CDR2 FQNEAQ. V lost 2 bases and J lost 2, with 9 bases in between. There are 14 residues in the CDR3. CDR3 bases: TGTGCCAGCAGCTTATCTCTAGTACAAGAGACCCAGTACTTC. The encoded protein is CASSLSLVQETQYF. Supplemented by reference TRBV7-8 and TRBJ2-5, the full variable domain reads GAGVSQSPRYKVAKRGQDVALRCDPISGHVSLFWYQQALGQGPEFLTYFQNEAQLDKSGLPSDRFFAERPEGSVSTLKIQRTQQEDSAVYLCASSLSLVQETQYFGPGTRLLVL.

The chain combines TRBV11-2 with TRBJ2-7, with D tentatively TRBD1 (6 bases). Germline V CDR1 and CDR2: SGHAT, FQNNGV. The CDR3 is made up of 14 amino acids. V was cut by 4 bases and J by 3 bases, with 13 bases left in between. The chain's CDR3 is CASSSTTGVYEQYF. The CDR3 nucleotides read TGTGCCAGCAGCTCGACGACAGGAGTCTACGAGCAGTACTTC.

The chain couples TRBV7-2 to TRBJ1-4; tentative D call: TRBD1 (6 bases). Deletions cut 4 bases from V and 11 bases from J, with 23 bases between. The CDR3 extends over 16 amino acids. Per germline, CDR1 SGHTA and CDR2 FQGNSA. The CDR3 DNA reads as TGTGCCAGCAGCTCGGACTCGACAGGTTTCTTGGGGAAACTGTTTTTT. It translates to CASSSDSTGFLGKLFF.

The rearrangement joins TRBV18 to TRBJ1-5; TRBD1 matches 8 bases. After removal of 2 bases from V and 7 bases from J, the junction contained 7 bases not matched to a gene. The CDR3 length is 15 residues. In germline, CDR1 is KGHSH, CDR2 LQKENI. CDR3 sequence reads: CASSPTTGGGQPQHF. The CDR3 bases are TGTGCCAGCTCACCAACTACAGGGGGGGGACAGCCCCAGCATTTT.

The rearrangement links TRBV9 to TRBJ2-3; 7 bases map to TRBD2. Trimming at V came to 0 bases and at J to 9 bases, leaving 7 bases not matched to a gene. In germline, CDR1 is SGDLS, CDR2 YYNGEE. The length of the CDR3 is 14 residues. The CDR3 coding sequence is TGTGCCAGCAGCGTAGATCCCTCCGGGGGGACGCAGTATTTT. It codes for CASSVDPSGGTQYF.

The chain carries TRBV7-2 and TRBJ2-5; D perhaps matches TRBD1 (5 bases). CDR3 size: 14 residues. V was cut by 3 bases and J by 3 bases, with 11 bases left in between. Germline values: CDR1 SGHTA, CDR2 FQGNSA. The CDR3 spells CASSFNQGKETQYF. Here the CDR3 DNA reads TGTGCCAGCAGCTTTAATCAGGGTAAAGAGACCCAGTACTTC. The complete variable domain, with remaining parts taken from reference TRBV7-2 and TRBJ2-5, reads GAGVSQSPSNKVTEKGKDVELRCDPISGHTALYWYRQSLGQGLEFLIYFQGNSAPDKSGLPSDRFSAERTGGSVSTLTIQRTQQEDSAVYLCASSFNQGKETQYFGPGTRLLVL.

V and J are TRBV27 and TRBJ2-7; 9 bases align to TRBD2. Germline V gene lookup returns CDR1 MNHEY and CDR2 SMNVEV (reference sequence). Losses at the gene ends were 3 bases for V and 3 bases for J; bases not matched to a gene: 9. There are 16 residues in the CDR3. The CDR3 sequence: CASSFDGSGSVYEQYF. CDR3 DNA: TGTGCCAGCAGTTTTGATGGTAGCGGGAGTGTCTACGAGCAGTACTTC.

The V gene is TRBV5-4, the J gene TRBJ1-1; 7 bases are shared with TRBD1. CDR3 size: 19 residues. Trimming took 5 bases from V and 4 from J; bases not matched to a gene: 23. Germline V gives CDR1 SGHNT, CDR2 YYREEE (reference sequence). The CDR3 region has the DNA TGTGCCAGCAGTTCCCCTCCCGGACAGGACGTAGGTTGGAGCACTGAAGCTTTCTTT. It specifies CASSSPPGQDVGWSTEAFF.

V and J are TRBV2 and TRBJ1-3; no clear D. Germline V lookup: CDR1 SNHLY, CDR2 FYNNEI. The ends were cut back, 7 bases at V and 0 bases at J, with 10 bases in the middle. There are 14 residues in the CDR3. The CDR3 loop reads CASKLGSSGNTIYF. CDR3 coding DNA: TGTGCCAGCAAGCTGGGCAGCTCTGGAAACACCATATATTTT.

This chain joins TRBV4-3 and TRBJ1-3; weak D call: TRBD1 (5 bases). Trimming cost V 1 base and J 2 bases, with 12 bases left between them. Germline CDR1 LGHNA, CDR2 YSLEER. The CDR3 totals 16 residues. This chain's CDR3 is CASSQVPGRAGNTIYF. DNA for the CDR3: TGCGCCAGCAGCCAAGTTCCGGGCAGGGCTGGAAACACCATATATTTT.

The chain is built from TRBV28 and TRBJ2-7; D not resolved. The V and J ends lost 4 bases and 0 bases respectively, with 10 bases between them. In germline, CDR1 is MDHEN, CDR2 SYDVKM. This CDR3 region has 14 residues. The CDR3 spells CASSYRSASYEQYF. CDR3 coding DNA: TGTGCCAGCAGTTACCGGAGTGCCTCCTACGAGCAGTACTTC.

The rearrangement uses TRBV10-2 and TRBJ1-5; D call uncertain. CDR3 size: 16 residues. The V end lost 0 bases, the J end lost 0 bases, and 9 bases lay between the germline ends. Germline CDR1 WSHSY, CDR2 SAAADI. The CDR3 nucleotides are TGCGCCAGCAGTGAGTCACCAGGTAATAGCAATCAGCCCCAGCATTTT. This gives the protein CASSESPGNSNQPQHF.

V is TRBV6-5 and J is TRBJ1-5; D is possibly TRBD1 (6 bases). CDR1 and CDR2 from the germline V gene are MNHEY and SVGAGI. The CDR3 totals 14 residues. V was shortened by 4 bases and J by 7 bases, with 14 bases between the two germline ends. CDR3 DNA: TGTGCCAGCAGTTCAACAGGGTTGGGGCAGCCCCAGCATTTT. This gives the protein CASSSTGLGQPQHF.

The chain joins TRBV7-9 to TRBJ2-2; weak D call: TRBD2 (5 bases). This CDR3 is built from 14 residues. Germline V lookup: CDR1 SEHNR, CDR2 FQNEAQ (reference sequence). Between the trimmed V and J ends, which lost 7 bases and 2 bases, there was a span of 11 bases. CDR3 sequence reads: CASTPTGNTGELFF. DNA of the CDR3: TGTGCCAGCACCCCGACGGGAAACACCGGGGAGCTGTTTTTT.

This clone appeared once. V and J are TRBV27 and TRBJ2-3, with D tentatively TRBD1 (5 bases). The CDR3 spans 12 residues. Germline V lookup: CDR1 MNHEY, CDR2 SMNVEV (reference sequence). The V and J ends lost 10 bases and 0 bases respectively, with 8 bases between them. Written as DNA, the CDR3 is TGTGCCACCTCAGGGAGCACAGATACGCAGTATTTT. As protein: CATSGSTDTQYF.

This chain connects TRBV28 to TRBJ1-5, with 11 bases lining up with TRBD1. With 7 bases clipped from V and 8 bases from J, the junction kept 10 bases outside the gene matches. The CDR3 consists of 15 residues. The germline gives CDR1 MDHEN, CDR2 SYDVKM. Written as DNA, the CDR3 is TGTGCCAGCAATATACCTGGGACAGGGGGTGAGCCCCAGCATTTT. It yields the protein CASNIPGTGGEPQHF.

The chain employs TRBV2 and TRBJ1-5, with 7 bases lining up with TRBD1. J was trimmed by 2 bases and V by 6 bases; bases with no gene match: 16. The CDR3 runs 18 residues. The germline CDR1 and CDR2 sequences are SNHLY and FYNNEI. In DNA, the CDR3 is TGTGCCAGCAGGAACGGTAGCGCAGGGGGGTATGGCAATCAGCCCCAGCATTTT. Protein: CASRNGSAGGYGNQPQHF. Filled out from reference TRBV2 and TRBJ1-5, the complete variable domain reads EPEVTQTPSHQVTQMGQEVILRCVPISNHLYFYWYRQILGQKVEFLVSFYNNEISEKSEIFDDQFSVERPDGSNFTLKIRSTKLEDSAMYFCASRNGSAGGYGNQPQHFGDGTRLSIL.

CDR3 region: CASSVGMEYEQYF. CDR3 in DNA: TGTGCCAGCAGCGTAGGAATGGAGTACGAGCAGTACTTC. The chain uses TRBV9 and TRBJ2-7; the D is unclear. This CDR3 contains 13 residues. Trimming removed 0 bases at V and 4 bases at J, with 8 bases between. The V gene's germline CDR1 is SGDLS and CDR2 YYNGEE.

The chain recombines TRBV5-4 with TRBJ2-7; D call uncertain. This CDR3 is 14 amino acids long. With 0 bases removed from V and 0 bases from J, the gap between germline ends came to 7 bases. Germline CDR1 SGHNT, CDR2 YYREEE (reference sequence). The CDR3 bases are TGTGCCAGCAGCTTGGACAGCAGCTCCTACGAGCAGTACTTC. Amino acids: CASSLDSSSYEQYF.

The V and J genes are TRBV19 and TRBJ2-7; possibly TRBD2 for D (7 bases). This CDR3 has 15 residues. Looked up from germline, CDR1 is LNHDA and CDR2 is SQIVND (reference sequence). Trimming shortened V by 3 bases and J by 0 bases, and 12 bases separated the two germline ends. The CDR3 spells CASSMGGGSSYEQYF. The CDR3 DNA sequence: TGTGCCAGTAGTATGGGGGGCGGGAGCTCCTACGAGCAGTACTTC.

The CDR3 here is CASSSTGVYEQYF. The CDR3, as DNA: TGTGCCAGCAGTTCGACGGGAGTCTACGAGCAGTACTTC. The V and J genes are TRBV7-9 and TRBJ2-7, with D tentatively TRBD2 (6 bases). V dropped 6 bases and J dropped 3 bases, with 12 bases sitting between them. Germline V gene sequence: CDR1 SEHNR, CDR2 FQNEAQ (reference sequence). The CDR3 spans 13 residues.